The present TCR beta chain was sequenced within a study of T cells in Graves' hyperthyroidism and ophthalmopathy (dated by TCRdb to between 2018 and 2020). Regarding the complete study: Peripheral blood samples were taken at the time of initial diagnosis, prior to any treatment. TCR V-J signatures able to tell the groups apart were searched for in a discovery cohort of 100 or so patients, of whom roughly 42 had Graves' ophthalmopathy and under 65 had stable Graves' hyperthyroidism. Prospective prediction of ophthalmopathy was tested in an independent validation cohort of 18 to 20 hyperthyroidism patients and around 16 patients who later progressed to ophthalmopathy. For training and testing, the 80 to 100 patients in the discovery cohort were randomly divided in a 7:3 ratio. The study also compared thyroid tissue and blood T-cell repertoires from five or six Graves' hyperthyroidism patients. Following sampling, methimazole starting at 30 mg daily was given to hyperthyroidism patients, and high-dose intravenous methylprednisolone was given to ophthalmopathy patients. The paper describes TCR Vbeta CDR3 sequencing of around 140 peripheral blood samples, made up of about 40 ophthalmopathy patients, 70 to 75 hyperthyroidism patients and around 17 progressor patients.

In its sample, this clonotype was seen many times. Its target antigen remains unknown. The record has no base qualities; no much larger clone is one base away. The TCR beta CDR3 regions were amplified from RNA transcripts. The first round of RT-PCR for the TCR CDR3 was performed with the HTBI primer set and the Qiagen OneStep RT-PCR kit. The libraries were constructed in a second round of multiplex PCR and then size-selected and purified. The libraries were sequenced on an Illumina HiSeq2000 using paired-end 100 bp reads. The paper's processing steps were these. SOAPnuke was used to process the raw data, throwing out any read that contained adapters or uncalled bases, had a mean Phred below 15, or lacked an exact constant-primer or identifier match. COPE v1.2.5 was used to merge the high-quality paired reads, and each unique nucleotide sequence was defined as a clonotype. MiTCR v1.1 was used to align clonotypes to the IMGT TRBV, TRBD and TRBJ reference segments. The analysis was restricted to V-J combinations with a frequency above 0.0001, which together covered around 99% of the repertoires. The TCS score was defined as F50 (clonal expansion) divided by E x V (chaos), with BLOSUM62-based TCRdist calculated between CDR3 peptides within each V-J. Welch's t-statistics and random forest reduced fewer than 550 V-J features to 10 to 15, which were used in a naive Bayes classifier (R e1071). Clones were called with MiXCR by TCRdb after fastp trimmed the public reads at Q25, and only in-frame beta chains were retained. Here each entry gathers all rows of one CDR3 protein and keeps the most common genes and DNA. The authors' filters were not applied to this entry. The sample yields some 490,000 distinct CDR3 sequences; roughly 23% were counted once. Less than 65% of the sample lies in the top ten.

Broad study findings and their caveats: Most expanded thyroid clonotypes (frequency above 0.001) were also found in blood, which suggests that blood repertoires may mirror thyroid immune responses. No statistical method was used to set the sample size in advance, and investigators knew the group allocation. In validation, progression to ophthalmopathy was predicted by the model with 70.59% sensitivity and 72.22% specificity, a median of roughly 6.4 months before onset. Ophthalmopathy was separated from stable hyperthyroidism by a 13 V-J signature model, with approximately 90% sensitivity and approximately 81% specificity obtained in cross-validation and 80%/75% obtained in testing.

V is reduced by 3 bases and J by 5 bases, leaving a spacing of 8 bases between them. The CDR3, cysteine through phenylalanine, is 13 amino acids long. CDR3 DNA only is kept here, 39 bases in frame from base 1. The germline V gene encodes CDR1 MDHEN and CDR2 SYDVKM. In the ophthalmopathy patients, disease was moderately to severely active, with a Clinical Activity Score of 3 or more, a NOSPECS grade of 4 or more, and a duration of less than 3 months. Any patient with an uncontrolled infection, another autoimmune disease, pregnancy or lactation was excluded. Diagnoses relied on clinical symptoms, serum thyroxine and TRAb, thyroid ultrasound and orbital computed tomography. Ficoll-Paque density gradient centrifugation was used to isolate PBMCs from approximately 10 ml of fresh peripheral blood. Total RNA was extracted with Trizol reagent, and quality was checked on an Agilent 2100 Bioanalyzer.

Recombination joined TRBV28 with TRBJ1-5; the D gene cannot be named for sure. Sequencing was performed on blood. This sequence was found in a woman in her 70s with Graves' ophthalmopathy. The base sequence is TGTGCCAGCAGTTTGATCGGTTATCAGCCCCAGCATTTT. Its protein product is CASSLIGYQPQHF.